This record looks at one T cell receptor beta chain sequence and its context. 13 Jbeta primers and 60 Vbeta primers were used for the PCR. Profiling relied on immunoSEQ multiplex PCR, and the TCRdb table lists in-frame clones only, not all of them. The sample holds roughly 100,000 clones; about 80% are singletons and the top ten take roughly 2.7%. This record comes from a study of cytomegalovirus exposure and HLA in healthy donors. Study-wide context: Earlier, 95 million to 120 million unique TCR beta sequences were recovered from around 200 million T cells by an analysis.

Germline V gives CDR1 SGHAT, CDR2 FQNNGV. This CDR3 contains 12 residues. V dropped 1 base and J dropped 5 bases, with 5 bases sitting between them. The sequenced sample consisted of PBMCs. This clonotype originated in a man aged 45-65 years in good health and CMV-seropositive. The chain couples TRBV11-2 to TRBJ2-5; no reliable D call. Here the CDR3 DNA reads TGTGCCAGCAGCTTAGCTAAGGAGACCCAGTACTTC. Its translation: CASSLAKETQYF. The full variable domain, with the rest looked up from reference TRBV11-2 and TRBJ2-5, is EAGVAQSPRYKIIEKRQSVAFWCNPISGHATLYWYQQILGQGPKLLIQFQNNGVVDDSQLPKDRFSAERLKGVDSTLKIQPAKLEDSAVYLCASSLAKETQYFGPGTRLLVL.